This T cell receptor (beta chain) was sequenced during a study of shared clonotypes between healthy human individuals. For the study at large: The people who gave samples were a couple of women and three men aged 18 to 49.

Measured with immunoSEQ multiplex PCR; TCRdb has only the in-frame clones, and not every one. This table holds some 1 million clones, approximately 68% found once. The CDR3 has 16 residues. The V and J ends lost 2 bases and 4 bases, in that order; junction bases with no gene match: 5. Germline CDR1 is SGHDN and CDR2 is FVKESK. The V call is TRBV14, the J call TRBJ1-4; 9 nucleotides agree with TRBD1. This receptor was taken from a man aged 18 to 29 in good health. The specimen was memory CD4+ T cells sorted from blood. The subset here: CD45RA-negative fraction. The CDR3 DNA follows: TGTGCCAGCAGCCAATCGGGACAGGGCTTTAATGAAAAACTGTTTTTT. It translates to CASSQSGQGFNEKLFF.